These T cell receptor beta chains were read from a single sample in a study of T-cell reconstitution after alpha-beta-depleted transplantation in children. TCRdb reprocessed the PCR reads with MiXCR, giving one entry per CDR3 protein. There are hundreds of thousands of distinct CDR3 sequences in the sample; roughly 17% occur only once, and approximately 1% lies in the top ten. This sample comprised PBMCs from the stem cell graft donor, obtained from the stem cell graft. The receptors shown here come from a human donor who donated a stem cell graft to a child with acute myeloid leukemia. CDR3s include the opening cysteine and the closing phenylalanine or tryptophan. Fields, in order: CDR3 length, J gene, D gene, V gene, clone size, CDR3 protein, CDR3 DNA. D genes are given only for firm matches. The size field is filled for only some rows; it gives once, few, many or a size class.

length: 14; J: TRBJ2-7; D: -; V: TRBV19; size: few; CDR3: CASSNVGSSYEQYF; DNA: TGTGCCAGTAGTAACGTAGGCTCTTCATACGAGCAGTACTTC
length: 19; J: TRBJ2-5; D: -; V: TRBV5-1; size: few; CDR3: CASSSIFAPKGRNGETQYF; DNA: TGCGCCAGCAGCTCGATTTTCGCGCCCAAGGGGCGGAACGGGGAGACCCAGTACTTC
length: 18; J: TRBJ2-6; D: -; V: TRBV20-1; size: -; CDR3: CSAPIAGLGRGGANVLTF; DNA: TGCAGTGCCCCGATTGCGGGACTCGGCAGGGGAGGGGCCAACGTCCTGACTTTC
length: 13; J: TRBJ1-2; D: -; V: TRBV11-2; size: few; CDR3: CASSMQNHYGYTF; DNA: TGTGCCAGCAGCATGCAAAATCACTATGGCTACACCTTC
length: 15; J: TRBJ2-2; D: -; V: TRBV18; size: once; CDR3: CASSDIRGDTGELFF; DNA: TGTGCCAGCTCAGATATCCGGGGAGACACCGGGGAGCTGTTTTTT
length: 12; J: TRBJ2-5; D: -; V: TRBV29-1; size: many; CDR3: CSVDHLTETQYF; DNA: TGCAGCGTTGACCACTTGACGGAGACCCAGTACTTC
length: 13; J: TRBJ2-5; D: TRBD2; V: TRBV29-1; size: many; CDR3: CSVSEGGDETQYF; DNA: TGCAGCGTCAGTGAGGGAGGGGACGAGACCCAGTACTTC
length: 14; J: TRBJ2-1; D: -; V: TRBV7-2; size: -; CDR3: CASSLGLGPSEQFF; DNA: TGTGCCAGCAGCTTAGGACTCGGGCCCAGTGAGCAGTTCTTC
length: 16; J: TRBJ1-5; D: -; V: TRBV21-1; size: many; CDR3: CASSRQGLYSNQPQHF; DNA: TGTGCCAGCAGCAGACAGGGTTTATATAGCAATCAGCCCCAGCATTTT
length: 13; J: TRBJ2-5; D: TRBD1; V: TRBV12-3/TRBV12-4; size: -; CDR3: CASSPDRLETQYF; DNA: TGTGCCAGCAGTCCGGACAGGTTGGAGACCCAGTACTTC
length: 10; J: TRBJ1-1; D: -; V: TRBV29-1; size: many; CDR3: CSVSDFEAFF; DNA: TGCAGCGTTTCCGATTTTGAAGCTTTCTTT
length: 13; J: TRBJ2-3; D: -; V: TRBV7-2; size: -; CDR3: CANRVSGTDTQYF; DNA: TGTGCCAACCGGGTTTCGGGGACAGATACGCAGTATTTT
length: 12; J: TRBJ1-1; D: TRBD1; V: TRBV12-3/TRBV12-4; size: many; CDR3: CASSLTGDKAFF; DNA: TGTGCCAGCAGTTTGACAGGGGATAAGGCTTTCTTT
length: 12; J: TRBJ2-5; D: -; V: TRBV7-9; size: many; CDR3: CASSVDRETQYF; DNA: TGTGCCAGCAGCGTGGATCGGGAGACCCAGTACTTC
length: 14; J: TRBJ2-7; D: TRBD1; V: TRBV6-5; size: -; CDR3: CASSYSDRGYEQYF; DNA: TGTGCCAGCAGTTACTCCGACAGGGGCTACGAGCAGTACTTC
length: 12; J: TRBJ1-4; D: -; V: TRBV30; size: few; CDR3: CAWSPGGVELFF; DNA: TGTGCCTGGAGCCCCGGCGGGGTGGAACTGTTTTTT
length: 14; J: TRBJ1-3; D: TRBD1; V: TRBV20-1; size: many; CDR3: CSAFRQGGGNTIYF; DNA: TGCAGTGCTTTCCGACAGGGGGGCGGAAACACCATATATTTT
length: 16; J: TRBJ1-1; D: TRBD1; V: TRBV6-2/TRBV6-3; size: many; CDR3: CASSYQVYRGYPEAFF; DNA: TGTGCCAGCAGTTATCAAGTCTACAGGGGGTATCCGGAAGCTTTCTTT
length: 15; J: TRBJ2-1; D: -; V: TRBV9; size: many; CDR3: CASSVGLSSYNEQFF; DNA: TGTGCCAGCAGCGTAGGACTGAGCTCCTACAATGAGCAGTTCTTC
length: 12; J: TRBJ1-2; D: -; V: TRBV30; size: -; CDR3: CAWGGGNYGYTF; DNA: TGTGCTTGGGGGGGAGGGAACTATGGCTACACCTTC
length: 15; J: TRBJ1-5; D: -; V: TRBV6-5; size: few; CDR3: CASSYAGDSNQPQHF; DNA: TGTGCCAGCAGTTACGCAGGGGATAGCAATCAGCCCCAGCATTTT
length: 15; J: TRBJ1-3; D: -; V: TRBV6-5; size: few; CDR3: CASSYAAAAGNTIYF; DNA: TGTGCCAGCAGTTACGCGGCAGCGGCGGGAAACACCATATATTTT
length: 13; J: TRBJ2-4; D: TRBD1; V: TRBV12-3/TRBV12-4; size: -; CDR3: CASRGQGANIQYF; DNA: TGTGCCAGCAGGGGACAGGGGGCAAACATTCAGTACTTC
length: 17; J: TRBJ1-1; D: -; V: TRBV12-5; size: -; CDR3: CASGLLDVGPRNTEAFF; DNA: TGTGCTAGTGGTTTGCTAGATGTCGGACCGCGGAACACTGAAGCTTTCTTT
length: 15; J: TRBJ2-5; D: TRBD1; V: TRBV7-2; size: -; CDR3: CASRVDRGHEETQYF; DNA: TGTGCCAGCAGGGTAGACAGGGGGCATGAAGAGACCCAGTACTTC
length: 13; J: TRBJ2-2; D: -; V: TRBV29-1; size: -; CDR3: CSVVQGYTGELFF; DNA: TGCAGCGTGGTGCAGGGGTACACCGGGGAGCTGTTTTTT
length: 14; J: TRBJ1-5; D: -; V: TRBV21-1; size: -; CDR3: CASSEGPGNQPQHF; DNA: TGTGCCAGCAGCGAGGGGCCAGGGAATCAGCCCCAGCATTTT
length: 15; J: TRBJ2-2; D: -; V: TRBV12-3/TRBV12-4; size: few; CDR3: CARPTGPRNSGELFF; DNA: TGTGCCAGGCCGACAGGCCCTCGGAACTCCGGGGAGCTGTTTTTT
length: 14; J: TRBJ2-2; D: -; V: TRBV12-3/TRBV12-4; size: -; CDR3: CASSTRDGGGELFF; DNA: TGTGCCAGCAGTACTAGGGACGGAGGGGGGGAGCTGTTTTTT
length: 13; J: TRBJ2-5; D: -; V: TRBV20-1; size: many; CDR3: CSVGQASVGTQYF; DNA: TGCAGTGTGGGTCAGGCCTCCGTTGGGACCCAGTACTTC